This entry features one T cell receptor beta chain sequence. Original processing notes: Amplified reference gene primers provided the basis for estimating nucleated cell counts. Assay: immunoSEQ multiplex PCR; the TCRdb copy retains only in-frame clones and omits some. V and J calls and clone size are those listed in that table; D and trimming were worked out from the DNA. Of about 230,000 clones listed, approximately 88% are singletons. V was cut by 3 bases and J by 4 bases, with 7 bases left in between. Germline V gene sequence: CDR1 LGHNA, CDR2 YSLEER. This CDR3 is 13 amino acids long. The record originates from a study of blood T cell repertoires in COVID-19. Study context: Sites in the United States, Italy and Spain provided acute and convalescent COVID-19 samples. PBMCs, B-cell-depleted T cells, or T cells were the source of the cDNA or gDNA that made up the material.

Sequenced sample: peripheral blood. The chain has TRBV4-3 and TRBJ2-1; D gene unclear. The source is a man aged 35-49 years with acute or convalescent COVID-19. The CDR3 nucleotides read TGCGCCAGCAGCCATTCCCCATACAATGAGCAGTTCTTC. Its protein product is CASSHSPYNEQFF.